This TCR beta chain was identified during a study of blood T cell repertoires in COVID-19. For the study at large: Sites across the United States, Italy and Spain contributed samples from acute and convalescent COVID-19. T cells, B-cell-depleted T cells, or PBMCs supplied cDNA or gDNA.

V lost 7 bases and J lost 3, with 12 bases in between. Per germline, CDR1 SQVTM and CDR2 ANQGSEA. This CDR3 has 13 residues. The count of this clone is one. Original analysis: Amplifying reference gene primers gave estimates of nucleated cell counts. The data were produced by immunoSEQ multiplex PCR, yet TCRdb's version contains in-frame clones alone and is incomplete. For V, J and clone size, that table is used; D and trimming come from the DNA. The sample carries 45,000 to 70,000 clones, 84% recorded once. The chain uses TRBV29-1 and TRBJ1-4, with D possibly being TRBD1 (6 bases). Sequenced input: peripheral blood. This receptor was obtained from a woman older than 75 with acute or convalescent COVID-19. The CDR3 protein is CSGKQGSNEKLFF. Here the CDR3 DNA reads TGCAGCGGTAAACAGGGATCTAATGAAAAACTGTTTTTT.